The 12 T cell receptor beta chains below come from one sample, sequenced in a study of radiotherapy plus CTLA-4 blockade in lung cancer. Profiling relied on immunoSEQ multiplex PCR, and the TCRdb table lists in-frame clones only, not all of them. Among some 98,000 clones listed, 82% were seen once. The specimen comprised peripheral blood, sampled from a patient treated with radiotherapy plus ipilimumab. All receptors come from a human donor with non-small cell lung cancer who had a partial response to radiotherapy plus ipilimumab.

The CDR3 region has the DNA TGTGCCAGCGGCCGAAGGTGGGGACAGGGTAATGAGCAGTTCTTC. Translating gives CASGRRWGQGNEQFF. V gene TRBV27 combines with J gene TRBJ2-1, with TRBD1 identical over 9 bases. Germline V gene data show CDR1 as MNHEY and CDR2 as SMNVEV (reference sequence). The CDR3 sequence is 15 residues long. The V gene end was trimmed by 8 bases and the J gene end by 7 bases; junction bases not matched to a gene: 12.

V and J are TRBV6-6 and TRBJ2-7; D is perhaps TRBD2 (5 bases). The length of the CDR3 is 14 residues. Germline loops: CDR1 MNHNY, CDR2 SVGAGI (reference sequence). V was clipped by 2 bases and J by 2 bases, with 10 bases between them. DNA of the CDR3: TGTGCCAGCAGTTACAGCGGAGGTCCCTACGAGCAGTACTTC. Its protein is CASSYSGGPYEQYF.

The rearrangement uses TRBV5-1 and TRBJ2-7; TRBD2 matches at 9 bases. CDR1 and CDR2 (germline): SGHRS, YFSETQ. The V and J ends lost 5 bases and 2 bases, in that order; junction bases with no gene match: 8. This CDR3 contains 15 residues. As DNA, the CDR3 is TGCGCCAGCAGTCAAAGCGGGAGGAAACCCTACGAGCAGTACTTC. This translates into CASSQSGRKPYEQYF.

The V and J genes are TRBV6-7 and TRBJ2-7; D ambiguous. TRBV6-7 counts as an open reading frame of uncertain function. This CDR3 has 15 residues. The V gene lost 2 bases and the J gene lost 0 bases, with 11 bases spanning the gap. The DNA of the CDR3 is TGTGCCAGCAGTTACGGCCCTGAGCGCTCCTACGAGCAGTACTTC. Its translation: CASSYGPERSYEQYF.

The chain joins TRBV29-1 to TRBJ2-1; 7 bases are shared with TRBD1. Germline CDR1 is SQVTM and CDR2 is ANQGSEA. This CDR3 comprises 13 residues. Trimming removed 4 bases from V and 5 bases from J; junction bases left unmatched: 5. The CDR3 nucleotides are TGCAGCGTTGCCGGGACAGTTAACAATGAGCAGTTCTTC. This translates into CSVAGTVNNEQFF.

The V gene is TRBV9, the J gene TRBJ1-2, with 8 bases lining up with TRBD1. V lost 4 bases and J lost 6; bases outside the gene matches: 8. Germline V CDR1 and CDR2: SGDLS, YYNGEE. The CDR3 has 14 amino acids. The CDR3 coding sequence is TGTGCCAGCAGCCCCTGGACAGGGAATGATGGCTACACCTTC. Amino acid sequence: CASSPWTGNDGYTF.

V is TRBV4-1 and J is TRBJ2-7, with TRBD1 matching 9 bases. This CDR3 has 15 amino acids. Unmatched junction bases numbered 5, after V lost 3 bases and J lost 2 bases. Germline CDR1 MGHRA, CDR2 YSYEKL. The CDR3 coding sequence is TGCGCCAGCAGCCACTCGGGACAGGGACCCTACGAGCAGTACTTC. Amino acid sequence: CASSHSGQGPYEQYF.

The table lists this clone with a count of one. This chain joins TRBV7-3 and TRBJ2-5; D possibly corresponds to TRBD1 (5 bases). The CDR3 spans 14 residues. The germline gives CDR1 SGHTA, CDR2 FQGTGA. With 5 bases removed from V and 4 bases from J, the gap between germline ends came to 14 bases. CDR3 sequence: CASSPQGWVETQYF. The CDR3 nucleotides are TGTGCCAGCAGCCCCCAGGGCTGGGTAGAGACCCAGTACTTC.

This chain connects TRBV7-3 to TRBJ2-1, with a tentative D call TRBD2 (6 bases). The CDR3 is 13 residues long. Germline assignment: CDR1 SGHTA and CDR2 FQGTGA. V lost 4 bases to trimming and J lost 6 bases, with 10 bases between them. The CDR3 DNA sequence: TGTGCCAGCAGCTCGGGACTTAGCAATGAGCAGTTCTTC. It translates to CASSSGLSNEQFF.

CDR3 residues: CASTAGLLYEQYF. CDR3 DNA sequence: TGTGCCAGCACGGCGGGACTCCTCTACGAGCAGTACTTC. The chain couples TRBV6-1 to TRBJ2-7, with D possibly TRBD2 on 6 matching bases. V shed 7 bases and J shed 3 bases, with 13 bases lying between them. CDR1 and CDR2 (germline): MNHNS, SASEGT. The CDR3 length is 13 residues.

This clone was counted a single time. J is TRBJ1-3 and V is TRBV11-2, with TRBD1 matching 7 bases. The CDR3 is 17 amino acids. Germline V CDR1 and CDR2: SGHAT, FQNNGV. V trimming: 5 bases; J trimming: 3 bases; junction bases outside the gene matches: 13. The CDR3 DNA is TGTGCCAGCAGCAGATGGGACAGTAGAACCTTTGGAAACACCATATATTTT. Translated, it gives CASSRWDSRTFGNTIYF.

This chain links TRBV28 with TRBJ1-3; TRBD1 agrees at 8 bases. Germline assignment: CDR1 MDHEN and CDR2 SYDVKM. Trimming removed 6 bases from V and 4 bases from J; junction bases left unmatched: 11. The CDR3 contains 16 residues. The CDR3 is CASRSHHDRGGNTIYF. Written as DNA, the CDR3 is TGTGCCAGCAGGTCCCACCACGACAGGGGCGGAAACACCATATATTTT.